What follows is one T cell receptor beta chain and its context. The record originates from a study of blood T cell repertoires in COVID-19. About the research overall: Specimens from acute and convalescent COVID-19 originated in the United States, Italy and Spain. PBMCs, B-cell-depleted T cells, or T cells provided the cDNA or gDNA that made up the material.

Original processing notes: Nucleated cell counts were estimated from reference gene primer amplification. The assay was immunoSEQ multiplex PCR, and TCRdb's table has in-frame clones only and misses some. V and J calls and clone size follow that table, whereas D and trimming were derived from the DNA. The sample contains roughly 200,000 clones, about 88% of which appear only once. CDR1 is SGDLS and CDR2 is YYNGEE in the germline V gene. Trimming cost V 4 bases and J 7 bases; bases outside gene matches: 12. The CDR3 contains 16 residues. Sequenced sample: peripheral blood. The chain has TRBV9 and TRBJ2-2; 8 bases are a match to TRBD2. The receptor was isolated from a man aged 65 to 85 with acute or convalescent COVID-19. The CDR3 is CASSTVAGRTNGELFF. CDR3 DNA: TGTGCCAGCAGCACAGTAGCGGGACGTACAAACGGGGAGCTGTTTTTT.